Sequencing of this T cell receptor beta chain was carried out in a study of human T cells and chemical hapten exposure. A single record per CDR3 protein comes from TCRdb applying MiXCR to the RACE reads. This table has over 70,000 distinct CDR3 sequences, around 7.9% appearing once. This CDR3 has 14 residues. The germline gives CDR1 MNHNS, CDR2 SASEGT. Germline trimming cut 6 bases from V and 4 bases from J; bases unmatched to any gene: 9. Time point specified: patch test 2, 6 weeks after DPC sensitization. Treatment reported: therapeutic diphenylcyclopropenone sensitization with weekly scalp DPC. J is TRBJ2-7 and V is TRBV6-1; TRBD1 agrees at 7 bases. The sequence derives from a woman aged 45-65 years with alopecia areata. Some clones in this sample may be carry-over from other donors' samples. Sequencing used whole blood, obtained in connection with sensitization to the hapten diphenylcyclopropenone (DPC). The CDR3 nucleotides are TGTGCCAGCAGAGAAACAGGGGTGTCGTACGAGCAGTACTTC. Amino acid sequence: CASRETGVSYEQYF.